This T cell receptor beta chain was found in a study of siplizumab effects on memory and regulatory T cells. Deletions cut 9 bases from V and 0 bases from J, with 14 bases between. From germline, CDR1 is MRHNA and CDR2 SNTAGT. The CDR3 extends over 14 amino acids. A note on this clone: Its antigen remains unknown.

Profiled with immunoSEQ multiplex PCR; TCRdb holds only in-frame clones, not every one. The data hold about 100,000 clones, with about 90% observed a single time. Study conclusions and caveats: Assignment of a naive or memory phenotype failed for roughly 75-97% of the proliferating CD4+ or CD8+ clones.

The receptor's source is a human donor in good health. Some clones in this sample may be carry-over from other donors' samples. The sequencing sample was made of CD4+ T cells sorted from blood. The chain links TRBV6-4 to TRBJ1-2; D ambiguous. The CDR3 reads CARNPSRANYGYTF. CDR3 nucleotide sequence: TGTGCCAGGAATCCATCGAGAGCTAACTATGGCTACACCTTC.